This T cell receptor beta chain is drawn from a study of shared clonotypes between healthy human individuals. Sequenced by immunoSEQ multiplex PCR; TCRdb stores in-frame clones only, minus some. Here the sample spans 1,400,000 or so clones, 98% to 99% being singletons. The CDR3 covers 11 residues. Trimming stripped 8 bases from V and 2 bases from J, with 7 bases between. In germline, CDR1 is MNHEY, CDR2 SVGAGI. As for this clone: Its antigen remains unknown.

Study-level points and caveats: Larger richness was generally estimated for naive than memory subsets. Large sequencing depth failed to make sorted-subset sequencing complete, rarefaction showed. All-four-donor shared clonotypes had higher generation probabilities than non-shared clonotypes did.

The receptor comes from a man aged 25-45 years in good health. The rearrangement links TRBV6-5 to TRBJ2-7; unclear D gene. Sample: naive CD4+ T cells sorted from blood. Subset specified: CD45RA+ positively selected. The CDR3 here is CASGNAYEQYF. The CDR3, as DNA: TGTGCCAGCGGTAATGCCTACGAGCAGTACTTC.